The 18 T cell receptor beta chains in this list originate from one sample, sequenced in a study of T-cell reconstitution after alpha-beta-depleted transplantation in children. Preparation of the TCRbeta library used unique molecular identifiers. TCRdb re-called the PCR reads with MiXCR, one entry per CDR3 protein. The sample carries over 3,000 distinct CDR3 sequences, over 7.5% recorded once. Sequencing was performed on PBMCs, mostly from graft donor cells, taken 180 days after TCRalphabeta/CD19-depleted stem cell transplant. The source of these receptors is a male patient between 2 and 15 years old who had a stem cell transplant for acute lymphoblastic leukemia, so the T cells may come from the graft donor.

This clonotype came up many times. This chain joins TRBV3-1 and TRBJ2-1; TRBD2 matches 7 bases. The CDR3 totals 16 residues. The germline gives CDR1 LGHDT, CDR2 YNNKEL (reference sequence). V trimming: 4 bases; J trimming: 2 bases; junction bases outside the gene matches: 8. The CDR3, as DNA: TGTGCCAGCAGCCTGACCAGAGGGAGGGCCTACAATGAGCAGTTCTTC. Its protein product is CASSLTRGRAYNEQFF.

By share of the sample, this clonotype is medium-sized (0.01 to 0.1%). The gene calls are TRBV24-1 and TRBJ2-5; TRBD1 aligns across 11 bases. The CDR3 runs to 16 residues. Germline values: CDR1 KGHDR, CDR2 SFDVKD. The trim removed 4 bases at V and 7 bases at J, leaving 10 bases unmatched. The CDR3 nucleotides are TGTGCCACCAGTGACACCCGGACAGGGGGCTCGGGGACCCAGTACTTC. This sequence encodes CATSDTRTGGSGTQYF.

This clonotype was seen many times. The chain has TRBV12-3 or TRBV12-4 and TRBJ2-2; tentatively, D is TRBD2 (6 bases). V dropped 5 bases and J dropped 4 bases, with 17 bases sitting between them. This CDR3 has 16 residues. The CDR3 DNA sequence: TGTGCCAGCAGTGGTTTCGACGGGAGAGGCACCGGGGAGCTGTTTTTT. Protein sequence: CASSGFDGRGTGELFF.

This clonotype was found many times. The chain recombines TRBV7-9 with TRBJ2-2; possible D gene TRBD1, 5 bases. V dropped 5 bases and J dropped 7 bases, with 11 bases sitting between them. The germline V gene encodes CDR1 SEHNR and CDR2 FQNEAQ (reference sequence). The CDR3 totals 13 residues. CDR3 sequence (DNA): TGTGCCAGCAGCCCCAGGGTTTTCGGGGAGCTGTTTTTT. It codes for CASSPRVFGELFF.

This clonotype was seen ten or more times. The J gene is TRBJ1-1, the V gene TRBV7-9; 7 bases are shared with TRBD1. Losses at the gene ends were 5 bases for V and 6 bases for J; bases not matched to a gene: 6. CDR1 and CDR2 from the germline V gene are SEHNR and FQNEAQ (reference sequence). The CDR3 loop spans 13 amino acids. The DNA of the CDR3 is TGTGCCAGCAGCCAACAGGGGAGACCTGAAGCTTTCTTT. Translation: CASSQQGRPEAFF.

The table lists this clonotype with many counts. The rearrangement joins TRBV12-3 or TRBV12-4 to TRBJ2-4; 7 positions match TRBD2. With 3 bases clipped from V and 1 base from J, the junction kept 24 bases outside the gene matches. The CDR3 loop spans 22 amino acids. CDR3 bases: TGTGCCAGCAGTTTTCCCCCCGGAACCTTACTAGTCCCCGGGGGGGCCAAAAACATTCAGTACTTC. This translates into CASSFPPGTLLVPGGAKNIQYF.

This clonotype came up many times. The chain combines TRBV7-9 with TRBJ2-2, with D possibly called TRBD1 or TRBD2 (5 bases each). V lost 9 bases to trimming and J lost 3 bases, with 14 bases between them. The CDR3 covers 14 residues. In germline, CDR1 is SEHNR, CDR2 FQNEAQ (reference sequence). CDR3 protein: CASKPGRDTGELFF. DNA for the CDR3: TGTGCCAGTAAACCGGGACGGGACACCGGGGAGCTGTTTTTT. The variable domain in full, with the rest retrieved from reference TRBV7-9 and TRBJ2-2, is DTGVSQNPRHKITKRGQNVTFRCDPISEHNRLYWYRQTLGQGPEFLTYFQNEAQLEKSRLLSDRFSAERPKGSFSTLEIQRTEQGDSAMYLCASKPGRDTGELFFGEGSRLTVL.

This clonotype was seen ten or more times. The V and J genes are TRBV29-1 and TRBJ1-2, with D tentatively TRBD1 (6 bases). The CDR3 is 11 residues long. Germline V lookup: CDR1 SQVTM, CDR2 ANQGSEA. V gave up 4 bases and J gave up 8 bases, with 11 bases separating them. DNA for the CDR3: TGCAGCGTTGCGACTGGACAGGGCTACACCTTC. Translation gives CSVATGQGYTF.

In its sample, this clonotype ranks as medium-sized. This sequence joins TRBV11-2 and TRBJ2-1; D is possibly TRBD2 (6 bases). In germline, CDR1 is SGHAT, CDR2 FQNNGV. V was cut by 2 bases and J by 8 bases, with 16 bases left in between. The CDR3 length is 15 residues. CDR3 coding DNA: TGTGCCAGCAGCTTACTTACGGGAGTGATCTATGAGCAGTTCTTC. Its protein is CASSLLTGVIYEQFF.

The chain recombines TRBV19 with TRBJ1-2, with D unresolved. Germline CDR1 reads LNHDA; CDR2 reads SQIVND (reference sequence). This CDR3 is 12 amino acids long. The V end lost 10 bases, the J end lost 6 bases, and 15 bases lay between the germline ends. CDR3 loop: CATSEGWNGYTF. CDR3 coding DNA: TGTGCCACCTCAGAGGGATGGAATGGCTACACCTTC.

Relative to its sample, this clonotype is medium-sized. J is TRBJ2-3 and V is TRBV5-4, with 7 bases matching TRBD1. CDR1 is SGHNT, CDR2 YYREEE, per germline (reference sequence). This CDR3 has 16 residues. J gave up 4 bases and V 4 bases, and 12 bases lay outside the gene matches. CDR3 bases: TGTGCCAGCAGCATATTGACAGGGAGTCAGTCAGATACGCAGTATTTT. As protein: CASSILTGSQSDTQYF. The full variable domain, in which reference TRBV5-4 and TRBJ2-3 provide the parts outside the CDR3, is ETGVTQSPTHLIKTRGQQVTLRCSSQSGHNTVSWYQQALGQGPQFIFQYYREEENGRGNFPPRFSGLQFPNYSSELNVNALELDDSALYLCASSILTGSQSDTQYFGPGTRLTVL.

This clonotype was seen at least ten times. The junction does not match germline at one end; this may be a read error. The CDR3 sequence: CASSQGRQDSNQPQHF. The CDR3 nucleotides are TGCGCCAGCAGTCAAGGGAGGCAGGATAGCAATCAGCCCCAGCATTTT. The chain employs TRBV4-1 and TRBJ1-5; D uncertain. Germline V gene sequence: CDR1 MGHRA, CDR2 YSYEKL. The CDR3 totals 16 residues.

This clonotype showed up many times. The genes are TRBV2 and TRBJ2-5; a weak D match, TRBD2 (5 bases). V lost 4 bases, J lost 5 bases, and 20 bases lay in between. The CDR3 loop spans 16 amino acids. From germline, CDR1 is SNHLY and CDR2 FYNNEI. In DNA, the CDR3 is TGTGCCAGCAGTGCATCAGACCCGGAGATAGCGGAGACCCAGTACTTC. Encoded protein: CASSASDPEIAETQYF.

This clonotype was seen many times. The chain employs TRBV19 and TRBJ2-2; D may be TRBD1 or TRBD2 (5 bases each). With 5 bases removed from V and 7 bases from J, the gap between germline ends came to 17 bases. This CDR3 spans 15 amino acids. The V gene's germline CDR1 is LNHDA and CDR2 SQIVND (reference sequence). CDR3 region: CASSDSGNIRGELFF. The CDR3 DNA reads TGTGCCAGTAGTGACAGCGGAAACATCCGCGGGGAGCTGTTTTTT.

Many counts were recorded for this clonotype. This sequence joins TRBV29-1 and TRBJ2-5, with 8 bases aligning to TRBD2. V was clipped by 5 bases and J by 4 bases; unmatched bases: 3. CDR3 size: 12 residues. Germline values: CDR1 SQVTM, CDR2 ANQGSEA. Written as DNA, the CDR3 is TGCAGCGTTCGGGGGGGGGGAGAGACCCAGTACTTC. Translating gives CSVRGGGETQYF.

This clonotype was seen a handful of times. This chain connects TRBV2 to TRBJ2-1, with 8 positions matching TRBD2. Trimming took 7 bases from V and 5 from J; bases not matched to a gene: 7. The CDR3 sequence is 14 residues long. CDR1 is SNHLY and CDR2 is FYNNEI in the germline V gene. The chain's CDR3 is CASKPSGSNNEQFF. The CDR3, as DNA: TGTGCCAGCAAACCGAGCGGGAGCAACAATGAGCAGTTCTTC.

In its sample, this clonotype was seen many times. The J gene is TRBJ2-6, the V gene TRBV6-6; 8 bases align to TRBD1. J lost 0 bases, V lost 5 bases, and 9 bases had no gene match. CDR3 size: 18 residues. CDR1 MNHNY and CDR2 SVGAGI come from the germline V gene (reference sequence). The CDR3 protein is CASSRAGQASSGANVLTF. The CDR3 DNA is TGTGCCAGCAGTCGGGCGGGACAGGCCAGCTCTGGGGCCAACGTCCTGACTTTC.

This rearrangement joins TRBV6-4 to TRBJ1-2; D possibly corresponds to TRBD1 (6 bases). CDR3 length: 14 amino acids. Germline V CDR1 and CDR2: MRHNA, SNTAGT. Trimming left V 1 base short and J 8 bases short, with 14 bases between. Written as DNA, the CDR3 is TGTGCCAGCAGTGACTTCCCGGGGGCGGAAGGCTACACCTTC. Its translation is CASSDFPGAEGYTF.